The 23 T cell receptor beta chains below were found in one sample sequenced in a study of blood T cell repertoires in COVID-19. Profiled with immunoSEQ multiplex PCR; TCRdb holds only in-frame clones, not every one. The sample shows about 260,000 clones, around nine tenths of them seen only once. Sequencing was done on a sample of peripheral blood. The receptors derive from a woman aged 60 to 75 with COVID-19, enrolled during active disease.

The chain is built from TRBV7-3 and TRBJ1-5; tentatively, D is TRBD1 (5 bases). This CDR3 has 16 amino acids. V gave up 4 bases and J gave up 1 base, with 14 bases separating them. The V gene's germline CDR1 is SGHTA and CDR2 FQGTGA. The CDR3 DNA follows: TGTGCCAGCAGCTGCCCCTCGACAGAGAGCAATCAGCCCCAGCATTTT. Translated: CASSCPSTESNQPQHF.

This rearrangement joins TRBV27 to TRBJ1-5, with D tentatively TRBD1 (5 bases). Trimming stripped 5 bases from V and 1 base from J, with 12 bases between. The CDR3 is 15 residues long. The V gene's germline CDR1 is MNHEY and CDR2 SMNVEV (reference sequence). For the CDR3, the DNA is TGTGCCAGCAGTCCCAGGAGGGACAGCAATCAGCCCCAGCATTTT. This gives the protein CASSPRRDSNQPQHF.

This chain uses TRBV6-5 with TRBJ1-4, with D hard to call. The CDR3 totals 15 residues. With 7 bases removed from V and 8 bases from J, the gap between germline ends came to 20 bases. Germline CDR1 MNHEY, CDR2 SVGAGI. DNA of the CDR3: TGTGCCAGCACCCCTCGGGCGAAGCCGGGAGAAAAACTGTTTTTT. Translated: CASTPRAKPGEKLFF.

The rearrangement links TRBV5-6 to TRBJ2-3, with a tentative D call TRBD2 (5 bases). CDR3 length: 12 residues. Trimming removed 4 bases at V and 6 bases at J, with 9 bases between. Germline V lookup: CDR1 SGHDT, CDR2 YYEEEE. CDR3 nucleotides: TGTGCCAGCAGCGAGAGGAGGGATACGCAGTATTTT. Amino acid sequence: CASSERRDTQYF.

J is TRBJ1-4 and V is TRBV15; the match to TRBD1 covers 9 bases. The junction had 7 bases not matched to a gene; V was cut back by 4 bases and J by 7 bases. Germline CDR1 reads LNHNV; CDR2 reads YYDKDF (reference sequence). This CDR3 has 15 residues. DNA of the CDR3: TGTGCCACCAGCATTGGGGGACAGGGAGTTGAAAAACTGTTTTTT. Protein: CATSIGGQGVEKLFF.

The chain uses TRBV6-2 or TRBV6-3 and TRBJ2-7, with 10 positions matching TRBD2. With V trimmed by 3 bases and J by 3 bases, 8 bases remained unmatched. The CDR3 runs 16 residues. Germline CDR1 reads MNHEY; CDR2 reads SVGEGT. The CDR3 protein is CASSYSIAGGDYEQYF. The CDR3 DNA is TGTGCCAGCAGTTATTCGATAGCGGGAGGCGACTACGAGCAGTACTTC.

The chain joins TRBV5-4 to TRBJ2-5; D call uncertain. Looked up from germline, CDR1 is SGHNT and CDR2 is YYREEE (reference sequence). CDR3 length equals 13 residues. V lost 0 bases, J lost 5 bases, and 8 bases lay in between. CDR3 protein: CASSLVPRETQYF. The CDR3 DNA reads TGTGCCAGCAGCTTGGTTCCCCGGGAGACCCAGTACTTC.

The J gene is TRBJ2-7, the V gene TRBV5-1; D possibly corresponds to TRBD1 (6 bases). The CDR3 contains 15 residues. Germline V gives CDR1 SGHRS, CDR2 YFSETQ. V lost 4 bases and J lost 6, with 20 bases in between. The CDR3 DNA follows: TGCGCCAGCAGCCCCTTAGGTCAGGGGCTCGGCGAGCAGTACTTC. Protein sequence: CASSPLGQGLGEQYF.

The CDR3 sequence is CASSRGQGAHGYTF. In nucleotides, the CDR3 is TGTGCCAGCAGCCGGGGACAGGGGGCTCATGGCTACACCTTC. The V call is TRBV6-5, the J call TRBJ1-2, with 12 nucleotides matching TRBD1. The CDR3 is 14 residues long. Germline loops: CDR1 MNHEY, CDR2 SVGAGI. Trimming cost V 6 bases and J 6 bases; bases outside gene matches: 5.

The chain recombines TRBV28 with TRBJ1-2; 8 nucleotides line up with TRBD1. CDR3 length: 15 amino acids. Germline CDR1 reads MDHEN; CDR2 reads SYDVKM. V gave up 6 bases and J gave up 2 bases; unmatched junction bases: 8. The CDR3, as DNA: TGTGCCAGCAGGTCTGGGGACAGGAGGAACTATGGCTACACCTTC. This sequence encodes CASRSGDRRNYGYTF.

V gene TRBV6-5 combines with J gene TRBJ2-1; TRBD2 matches 7 bases. The V gene's germline CDR1 is MNHEY and CDR2 SVGAGI. The length of the CDR3 is 14 residues. J gave up 6 bases and V 6 bases, and 8 bases lay outside the gene matches. The CDR3 sequence: CASSSIQRGNEQFF. CDR3 in DNA: TGTGCCAGCAGCTCAATACAGCGGGGCAATGAGCAGTTCTTC.

The chain uses TRBV18 and TRBJ1-6, with 8 bases fitting TRBD1. The germline V gene has CDR1 KGHSH and CDR2 LQKENI. CDR3 length: 18 amino acids. The V segment lost 3 bases and the J segment 5 bases; nucleotides outside the gene matches: 12. The chain's CDR3 is CASSPAPMLTGDNSPLHF. Written as DNA, the CDR3 is TGTGCCAGCTCACCCGCCCCGATGCTGACAGGGGATAATTCACCCCTCCACTTT.

This sequence joins TRBV30 and TRBJ1-3; 8 positions agree with TRBD1. Germline V CDR1 and CDR2: GTSNPN, SVGIG (reference sequence). The CDR3 sequence is 14 residues long. The junction had 2 bases not matched to a gene; V was cut back by 4 bases and J by 0 bases. The CDR3 bases are TGTGCCTGGAAAGGGACAGGCTCTGGAAACACCATATATTTT. This translates into CAWKGTGSGNTIYF.

The genes are TRBV11-2 and TRBJ2-4; 8 bases are shared with TRBD2. The V segment lost 0 bases and the J segment 2 bases; nucleotides outside the gene matches: 3. Germline V CDR1 and CDR2: SGHAT, FQNNGV. The CDR3 spans 16 residues. The CDR3 DNA reads TGTGCCAGCAGCTTAGAACTAGCGGTACCCAAAAACATTCAGTACTTC. Residues: CASSLELAVPKNIQYF.

This clone came up once. The chain couples TRBV12-3 or TRBV12-4 to TRBJ1-5; possible D gene TRBD1, 5 bases. This CDR3 is built from 12 residues. Trimming pared 1 base from V and 15 bases from J, leaving 13 bases between. The CDR3: CASSLGSRVVHF. CDR3 DNA: TGTGCCAGCAGTTTAGGTTCCAGGGTAGTGCATTTT.

The chain links TRBV24-1 to TRBJ1-5; 7 bases align to TRBD1. Trimming removed 5 bases from V and 2 bases from J; junction bases left unmatched: 2. CDR1 is KGHDR, CDR2 SFDVKD, per germline. This CDR3 has 14 residues. The CDR3 protein is CATSVGQRNQPQHF. The CDR3 DNA reads as TGTGCCACCAGTGTGGGACAGCGCAATCAGCCCCAGCATTTT.

The chain uses TRBV6-2 or TRBV6-3 and TRBJ1-2, with 8 bases identical to TRBD1. CDR3 length: 14 amino acids. Germline trimming cut 2 bases from V and 7 bases from J; bases unmatched to any gene: 6. Germline loops: CDR1 MNHEY, CDR2 SVGEGT. CDR3 residues: CASSYAGQVGGYTF. CDR3 bases: TGTGCCAGCAGTTACGCGGGACAGGTTGGTGGCTACACCTTC.

The chain joins TRBV5-1 to TRBJ1-1, with D perhaps matching TRBD1 (5 bases). The CDR3 has 16 residues. CDR1 and CDR2 from the germline V gene are SGHRS and YFSETQ. Trimming took 4 bases from V and 4 from J, leaving 20 bases between them. CDR3 DNA sequence: TGCGCCAGCAGCCCGGGGGGGAACGGTAGGGGCACTGAAGCTTTCTTT. Its protein product is CASSPGGNGRGTEAFF. The complete variable domain, with remaining parts taken from reference TRBV5-1 and TRBJ1-1, reads KAGVTQTPRYLIKTRGQQVTLSCSPISGHRSVSWYQQTPGQGLQFLFEYFSETQRNKGNFPGRFSGRQFSNSRSEMNVSTLELGDSALYLCASSPGGNGRGTEAFFGQGTRLTVV.

This clone came up once. The chain combines TRBV7-9 with TRBJ2-3, with 11 bases matching TRBD2. There are 16 residues in the CDR3. The germline V gene has CDR1 SEHNR and CDR2 FQNEAQ (reference sequence). Unmatched junction bases numbered 10, after V lost 5 bases and J lost 6 bases. The CDR3 DNA sequence: TGTGCCAGCAGCACCACACTAGCGGGAGATGGGGATACGCAGTATTTT. Protein product: CASSTTLAGDGDTQYF.

The CDR3 DNA is TGTGCCAGCAGCCCCGGGACAGGGGTCGCCGGGGAGCTGTTTTTT. It translates to CASSPGTGVAGELFF. The V and J genes are TRBV11-2 and TRBJ2-2; 10 bases align to TRBD1. This CDR3 has 15 amino acids. Trimming cost V 5 bases and J 6 bases; bases outside gene matches: 6. The germline CDR1 and CDR2 sequences are SGHAT and FQNNGV.

CDR3 sequence (DNA): TGTGCCAGCAGTTACTCTTGGGCCGGGACAGGGGGCGAGCAGTACTTC. It is translated as CASSYSWAGTGGEQYF. The chain couples TRBV6-5 to TRBJ2-7; TRBD1 agrees at 11 bases. V was clipped by 0 bases and J by 6 bases; unmatched bases: 7. Germline-derived CDR1 and CDR2 are MNHEY and SVGAGI. The CDR3 sequence is 16 residues long.

This rearrangement joins TRBV11-2 to TRBJ2-2, with D maybe TRBD1 (6 bases). V lost 5 bases and J 1 base, leaving 17 bases between the germline ends. CDR3 length equals 17 residues. CDR1 is SGHAT and CDR2 is FQNNGV in the germline V gene. CDR3 in amino acids: CASSPVSTGWNTGELFF. As DNA, the CDR3 is TGTGCCAGCAGCCCCGTAAGCACAGGGTGGAACACCGGGGAGCTGTTTTTT.

CDR3 sequence: CASSGGQVAKNIQYF. The CDR3 region has the DNA TGCGCCAGCAGTGGGGGACAAGTAGCCAAAAACATTCAGTACTTC. V is TRBV10-1 and J is TRBJ2-4; weak D call: TRBD1 (6 bases). From germline, CDR1 is WNHNN and CDR2 SYGVQD (reference sequence). The V end was cut by 4 bases, the J end by 0 bases, with 10 bases between. The CDR3 extends over 15 amino acids.